This T cell receptor beta chain was obtained from a study of Ad26.COV2.S vaccination and SARS-CoV-2 variants. Study at large: Intramuscularly, Ad26.COV2.S was given either once or twice, 56 days apart.

Described treatment: about 20 received Ad26.COV2.S at low or high dose, single or two shots; five or six received placebo; per-sample allocation not given. Specimens were obtained on day 63 following the first vaccine or placebo injection. The count of this clone is one. Antigen: not known. Study results and limitations: Reported post-vaccination CD8+ and CD4+ T cell responses to spike showed substantial breadth.

Assay used: immunoSEQ multiplex PCR; TCRdb lists only in-frame clones, some missing. Altogether roughly 240,000 clones are present, approximately 88% being singletons, with the ten largest covering roughly a tenth. This material consisted of peripheral blood, taken in a trial of Ad26.COV2.S vaccine versus placebo. The source of this sequence is a person aged 18-60 years who received the Ad26.COV2.S COVID-19 vaccine or a placebo.

CDR3 nucleotides: TGTGCCAGCAGTGCCCCAACTAGCGGGGGGACAAACACCGGGGAGCTGTTTTTT. Encoded protein: CASSAPTSGGTNTGELFF. The J gene is TRBJ2-2, the V gene TRBV6-1; 12 nucleotides align to TRBD2. Trimming removed 4 bases from V and 2 bases from J; junction bases left unmatched: 8. The germline V gene encodes CDR1 MNHNS and CDR2 SASEGT. The CDR3 contains 18 residues.